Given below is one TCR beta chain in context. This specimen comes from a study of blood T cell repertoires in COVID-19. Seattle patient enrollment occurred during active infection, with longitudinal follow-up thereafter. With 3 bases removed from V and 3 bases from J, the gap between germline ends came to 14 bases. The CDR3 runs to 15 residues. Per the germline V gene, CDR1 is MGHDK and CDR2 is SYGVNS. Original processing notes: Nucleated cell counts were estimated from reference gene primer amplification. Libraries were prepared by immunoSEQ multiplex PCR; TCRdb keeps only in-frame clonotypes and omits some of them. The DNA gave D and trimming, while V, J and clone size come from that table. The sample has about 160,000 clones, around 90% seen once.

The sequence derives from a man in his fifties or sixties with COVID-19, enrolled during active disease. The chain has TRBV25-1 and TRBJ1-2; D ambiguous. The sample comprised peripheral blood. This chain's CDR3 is CASSDPRGRYYGYTF. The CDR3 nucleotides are TGTGCCAGCAGTGATCCTCGGGGTCGGTACTATGGCTACACCTTC.